The rows below give T cell receptor beta chains drawn from one sample of a study of T cell responses to AZD1222 COVID-19 vaccine. TCRdb's table, derived via immunoSEQ multiplex PCR, lists solely in-frame clones and lacks some. The data contain around 160,000 clones, around 93% of them singletons. The sample in question was peripheral blood, obtained 28 days after the second AZD1222 dose. Receptors originate from an adult who received the AZD1222 COVID-19 vaccine. Both conserved end residues are part of each CDR3. The D gene is left open where the match is weak.

v_gene	d_gene	j_gene	CDR3aa	CDR3nt
TRBV30	.	TRBJ1-1	CAWSGGRYTEAFF	TGTGCCTGGAGTGGGGGGCGGTACACTGAAGCTTTCTTT
TRBV6-5	.	TRBJ1-5	CASSRRGLYQPQHF	TGTGCCAGCAGCCGCCGGGGGCTTTATCAGCCCCAGCATTTT
TRBV10-3	TRBD1	TRBJ2-5	CAISPQGDRETQYF	TGTGCCATCAGCCCCCAGGGGGATCGAGAGACCCAGTACTTC
TRBV4-2	TRBD2	TRBJ2-1	CASSQDGGGTYNEQFF	TGTGCCAGCAGCCAAGATGGGGGGGGGACCTACAATGAGCAGTTCTTC
TRBV6-2/TRBV6-3	.	TRBJ1-5	CASSIQGSGGQPQHF	TGTGCCAGCAGTATCCAGGGGTCGGGTGGTCAGCCCCAGCATTTT
TRBV18	TRBD1	TRBJ2-7	CASSPRETGTSYEQYF	TGTGCCAGCTCACCTAGGGAGACAGGGACCTCCTACGAGCAGTACTTC
TRBV25-1	.	TRBJ2-5	CASKGETQYF	TGTGCCAGCAAGGGCGAGACCCAGTACTTC
TRBV19	.	TRBJ2-7	CAVTGTSVFEQYF	TGTGCCGTAACCGGGACGAGCGTATTCGAGCAGTACTTC
TRBV4-2	.	TRBJ1-4	CASSQDITTRVGSEKLFF	TGTGCCAGCAGCCAAGATATAACAACGCGAGTGGGATCTGAAAAACTGTTTTTT
TRBV4-1	TRBD1	TRBJ1-2	CASSQGGRGYGYTF	TGCGCCAGCAGCCAGGGGGGCAGGGGGTATGGCTACACCTTC